This is a list of T cell receptor beta chains from one sample in a study of T cell repertoires in cytomegalovirus infection. TCRdb fed the reads into MiXCR, producing one record per CDR3 protein. The sample consists of more than 150,000 distinct CDR3 sequences, approximately 19% of them appearing once. Sequencing was done on a sample of PBMCs. The source is a human donor in good health (CMV status not recorded). Some clones in this sample may be carry-over from other donors' samples. Each CDR3 is given with its conserved first and last residue.

V	J	CDR3
TRBV18	TRBJ2-2	CASSLTDRVDTGELFF
TRBV2	TRBJ1-5	CASSEEQGIQPQHF
TRBV7-2	TRBJ1-2	CASSPGGAGVRRGYTF
TRBV7-2	TRBJ1-5	CASSLAGWENQPQHF
TRBV28	TRBJ1-6	CASSRIDNSPLHF
TRBV3-1	TRBJ2-7	CASSQGLAGRTREQYF
TRBV11-1	TRBJ2-7	CASSLAFAYDQYF
TRBV20-1	TRBJ2-1	CSARERNSYNEQFF
TRBV6-1	TRBJ2-3	CASKARTGATDTQYF
TRBV12-3/TRBV12-4	TRBJ2-2	CASSSPPGRHRDLFF
TRBV28	TRBJ2-7	CASSLTYAEQYF
TRBV7-2	TRBJ2-5	CASSVDRGKTQYF
TRBV6-1	TRBJ1-5	CASSARAQDQPQHF
TRBV25-1	TRBJ2-1	CASSESTELYNEQFF
TRBV5-1	TRBJ2-5	CASSLGGTDLETQYF
TRBV10-3	TRBJ2-5	CAISGQGVGTQYF
TRBV5-4	TRBJ1-1	CASGTGGTPTEAFF
TRBV7-2	TRBJ2-7	CASSPNAPPGEQYF
TRBV11-3	TRBJ2-5	CASSRALQETQYF
TRBV29-1	TRBJ2-7	CSVEGGQSYEQYF
TRBV7-7	TRBJ2-5	CASSPGWIQETQYF
TRBV5-4	TRBJ2-6	CASRQLRDRGPGANVLTF
TRBV11-1	TRBJ2-2	CASSNTWNGELFF
TRBV7-2	TRBJ1-1	CASSDRDRGRDTEAFF
TRBV7-3	TRBJ2-2	CASSAQGDTGELFF
TRBV14	TRBJ1-2	CASSPLTGSNYGYTF
TRBV28	TRBJ1-2	CASVGGATSYGYTF
TRBV5-1	TRBJ2-1	CASSLWRGNYNEQFF
TRBV28	TRBJ1-1	CASSPHPKQAFF
TRBV4-2	TRBJ2-3	CASSQDALTDTQYF
TRBV9	TRBJ2-3	CASSARTSMSTDTQYF
TRBV7-9	TRBJ1-2	CASSPGDRNYGYTF
TRBV7-2	TRBJ1-6	CASSPADTTNSPLHF
TRBV10-3	TRBJ2-1	CAISESGGPYNEQFF
TRBV28	TRBJ1-5	CASSSLSVSQPQHF
TRBV29-1	TRBJ1-1	CSVGGDTEAFF
TRBV2	TRBJ2-3	CASSELGVADTQYF
TRBV19	TRBJ2-1	CASSIDPLASPEPLYNEQFF
TRBV7-3	TRBJ2-3	CASSPSGGDRRDTQYF
TRBV7-9	TRBJ1-1	CASSFIQGMTEAFF
TRBV20-1	TRBJ2-1	CSARDQAGGQGFF
TRBV28	TRBJ2-5	CASSFGVLETQYF
TRBV4-1	TRBJ2-1	CASSELAGSVNEQFF
TRBV5-1	TRBJ1-6	CASSLDGSRNSPLHF
TRBV28	TRBJ2-7	CASSRPSGRGTYEQYF
TRBV19	TRBJ1-2	CASSSARPLYGYTF
TRBV20-1	TRBJ2-1	CSARSGLAGGPYNEQFF
TRBV7-9	TRBJ1-5	CASSLGALPQHF
TRBV11-3	TRBJ1-5	CASSLDLVREGNQPQHF
TRBV10-3	TRBJ1-2	CAITASGGDYGYTF
TRBV5-4	TRBJ2-2	CASSLADSKGSGELFF
TRBV18	TRBJ2-1	CASTPGGVSYNEQFF
TRBV19	TRBJ2-1	CASSVLAGGPDEQFF
TRBV6-2/TRBV6-3	TRBJ1-1	CASSYVNTEAFF
TRBV28	TRBJ2-7	CASILSGGSYEQYF
TRBV7-9	TRBJ2-1	CASSSLDRGWANEQFF
TRBV11-3	TRBJ2-1	CASSSGTSGTSYNEQFF
TRBV12-3/TRBV12-4	TRBJ2-3	CASSWGTSGIPTDTQYF
TRBV9	TRBJ2-1	CASSVATSAGGEQFF
TRBV7-2	TRBJ2-5	CASSRGGPETQYF